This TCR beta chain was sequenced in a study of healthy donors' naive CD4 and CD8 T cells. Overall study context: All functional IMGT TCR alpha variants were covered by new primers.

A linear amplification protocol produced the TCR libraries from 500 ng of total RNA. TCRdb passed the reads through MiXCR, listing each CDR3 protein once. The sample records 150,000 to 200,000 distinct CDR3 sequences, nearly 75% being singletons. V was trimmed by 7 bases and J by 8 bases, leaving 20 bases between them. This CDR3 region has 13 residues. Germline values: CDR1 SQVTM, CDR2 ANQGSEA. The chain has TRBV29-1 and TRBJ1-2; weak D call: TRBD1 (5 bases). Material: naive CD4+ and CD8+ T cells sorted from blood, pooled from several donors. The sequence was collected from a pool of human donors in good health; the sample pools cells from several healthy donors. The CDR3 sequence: CSGGPSSSRGYTF. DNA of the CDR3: TGCAGCGGGGGACCGTCCTCGTCGAGGGGCTACACCTTC.